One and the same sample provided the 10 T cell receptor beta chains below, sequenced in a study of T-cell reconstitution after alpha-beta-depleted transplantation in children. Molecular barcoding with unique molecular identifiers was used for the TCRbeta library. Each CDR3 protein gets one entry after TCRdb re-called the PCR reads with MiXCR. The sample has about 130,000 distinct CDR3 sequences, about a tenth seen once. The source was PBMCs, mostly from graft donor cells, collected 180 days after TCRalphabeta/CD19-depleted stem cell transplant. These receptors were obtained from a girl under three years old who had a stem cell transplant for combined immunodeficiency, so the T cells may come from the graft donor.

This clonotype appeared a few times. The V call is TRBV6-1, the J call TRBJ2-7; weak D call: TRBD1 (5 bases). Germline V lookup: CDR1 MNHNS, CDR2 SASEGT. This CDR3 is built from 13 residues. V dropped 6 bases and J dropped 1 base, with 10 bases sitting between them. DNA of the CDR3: TGTGCCAGCAGAAAAACAGGTTCCTACGAGCAGTACTTC. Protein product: CASRKTGSYEQYF.

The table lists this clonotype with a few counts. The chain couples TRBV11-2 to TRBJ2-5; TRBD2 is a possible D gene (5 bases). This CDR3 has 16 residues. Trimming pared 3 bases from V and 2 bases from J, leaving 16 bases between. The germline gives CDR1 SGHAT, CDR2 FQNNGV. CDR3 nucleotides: TGTGCCAGCAGCTTGGTTTTCGGCGGAGGACAAGAGACCCAGTACTTC. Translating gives CASSLVFGGGQETQYF.

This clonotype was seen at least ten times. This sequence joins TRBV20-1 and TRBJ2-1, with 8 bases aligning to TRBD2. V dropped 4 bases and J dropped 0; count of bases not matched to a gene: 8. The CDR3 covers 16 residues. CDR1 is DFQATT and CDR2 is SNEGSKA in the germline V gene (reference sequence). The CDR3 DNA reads TGCAGTGCTACCTCGGGACTAGAGGGCTCCTACAATGAGCAGTTCTTC. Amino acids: CSATSGLEGSYNEQFF.

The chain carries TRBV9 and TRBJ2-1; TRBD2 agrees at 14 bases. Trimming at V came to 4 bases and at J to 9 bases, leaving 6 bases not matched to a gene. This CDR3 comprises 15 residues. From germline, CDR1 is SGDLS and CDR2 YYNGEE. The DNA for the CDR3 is TGTGCCAGCAGCCCCCGGACTAGCGGGAGGACTGAGCAGTTCTTC. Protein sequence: CASSPRTSGRTEQFF.

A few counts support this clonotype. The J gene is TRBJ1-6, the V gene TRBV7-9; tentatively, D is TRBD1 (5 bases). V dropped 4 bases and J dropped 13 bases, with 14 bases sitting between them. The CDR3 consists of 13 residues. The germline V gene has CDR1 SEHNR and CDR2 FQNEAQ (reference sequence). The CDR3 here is CASSSGPWRPLHF. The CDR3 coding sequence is TGTGCCAGCAGCTCGGGACCTTGGCGTCCCCTCCACTTT.

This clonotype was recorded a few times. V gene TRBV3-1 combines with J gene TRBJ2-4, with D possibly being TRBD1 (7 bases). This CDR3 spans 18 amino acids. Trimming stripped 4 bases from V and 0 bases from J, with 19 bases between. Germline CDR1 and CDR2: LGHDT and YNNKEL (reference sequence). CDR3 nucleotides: TGTGCCAGCAGCCCTACAGGGGACTTATCTCTAGCCAAAAACATTCAGTACTTC. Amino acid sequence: CASSPTGDLSLAKNIQYF.

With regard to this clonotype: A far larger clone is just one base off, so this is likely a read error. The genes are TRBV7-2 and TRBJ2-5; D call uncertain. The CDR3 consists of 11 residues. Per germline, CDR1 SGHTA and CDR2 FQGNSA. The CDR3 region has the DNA TGTTCCAGCAGCTTAGTAGAGACCCAGTACTTC. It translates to CSSSLVETQYF.

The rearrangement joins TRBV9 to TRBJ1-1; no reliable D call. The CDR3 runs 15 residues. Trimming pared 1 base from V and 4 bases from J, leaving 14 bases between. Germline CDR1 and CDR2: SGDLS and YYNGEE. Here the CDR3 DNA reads TGTGCCAGCAGCGTACTCGGAGGCGCAGGCACTGAAGCTTTCTTT. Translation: CASSVLGGAGTEAFF.

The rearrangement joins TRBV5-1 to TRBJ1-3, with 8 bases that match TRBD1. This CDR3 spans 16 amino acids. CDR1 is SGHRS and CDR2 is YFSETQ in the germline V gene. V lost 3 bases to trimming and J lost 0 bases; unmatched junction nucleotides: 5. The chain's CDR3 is CASSSGQAHSGNTIYF. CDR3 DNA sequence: TGCGCCAGCAGCTCGGGACAGGCCCACTCTGGAAACACCATATATTTT.

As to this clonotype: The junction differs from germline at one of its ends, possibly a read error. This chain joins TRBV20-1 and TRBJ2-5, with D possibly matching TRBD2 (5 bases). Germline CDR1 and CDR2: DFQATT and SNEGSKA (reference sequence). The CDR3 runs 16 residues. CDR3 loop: CCARDPGLGYQETQYF. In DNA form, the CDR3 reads TGCTGTGCTAGAGATCCCGGACTCGGCTACCAAGAGACCCAGTACTTC.